This T cell receptor (beta chain) was obtained from a study of shared clonotypes between healthy human individuals. Overall study findings and caveats: Non-shared clonotypes had lower generation probabilities than clonotypes shared by all four sorted-subset donors.

Recent vaccinations or acute infections were absent in the healthy HIV-negative adult donors. The CDR3 is made up of 15 amino acids. The germline CDR1 and CDR2 sequences are GTSNPN and SVGIG (reference sequence). Trimming stripped 4 bases from V and 2 bases from J, with 12 bases between. With respect to this clone: Its antigen is undetermined.

Clones were read by immunoSEQ multiplex PCR, and TCRdb kept only the in-frame ones, dropping some. This repertoire shows over 95,000 clones, around 68% found once; its top ten account for about 22%. This chain connects TRBV30 to TRBJ1-6; D might be TRBD1 (5 bases). The source of this sequence is a woman in her 30s in good health. Sequencing was carried out using memory CD8+ T cells sorted from blood. As to subset: CD45RO+ cells pooled with CCR7-negative TemRA cells. CDR3 amino acids: CAWTAGETYNSPLHF. The CDR3 DNA sequence: TGTGCCTGGACGGCGGGGGAAACCTATAATTCACCCCTCCACTTT.